What follows describes a single T cell receptor beta chain. Its recognized antigen is unknown. No base-level quality is on record; no much larger clone is a single base apart. V gives up 3 bases and J gives up 5 bases, and the segment between their germline ends measures 8 bases. The CDR3 runs 12 residues from the cysteine to the phenylalanine. CDR3 DNA is the only sequence kept; it has 36 bases, read in frame from the first base. The entry originates in a study of blood T cell repertoires in COVID-19 (dated by TCRdb to 2019 to 2021). For context, the study as a whole: Samples covering the acute and convalescent phases of COVID-19 were provided by collaborators in the United States, Italy and Spain. The prospective study material was composed of cDNA or gDNA derived from T cells, B-cell-depleted T cells, or PBMCs. The dataset comprised deeply sampled blood TCRbeta repertoires from subjects exposed to, actively infected with, or recovered from COVID-19. A freely available public database, intended as a resource for researchers studying the immune response to SARS-CoV-2, is where the repertoires were released. Samples came from the ongoing ImmuneRACE study (first 160 participants) plus 1,254 subjects from 6 global collaborators. A de-identified subject ID, COVID-19 status, age in years and sex were almost always included in the sample metadata. HLA class I and class II types, where available, came from metadata supplied by the sample provider rather than from assay-based typing. Broader findings and caveats from the paper: The amount of clinical and demographic metadata varied by source and participant and was provided uncurated.

TCRbeta CDR3 regions were amplified from genomic DNA using the immunoSEQ Assay, a bias-controlled multiplex PCR. Processing in the source paper ran as follows. The number of nucleated cells in each sample was estimated from the amplification of reference gene primers within the assay. To quantify the absolute abundance of each unique TCRbeta CDR3 rearrangement, sequence reads were collapsed and filtered. Productive Simpson clonality was computed per sample as the square root of Simpson's diversity index over productive rearrangements. Drawn from immuneACCESS, this table holds only the in-frame rearrangements with V and J called that TCRdb kept. Clones are partly lost; checked studies trace under half to an unresolved V gene and leave the rest unexplained. From that table come the V and J calls and clone size; the DNA was used to work out D and trimming. The table for this sample lists hundreds of thousands of clones; roughly 86% of them were counted only once. The ten largest clonotypes hold 0.75% to 1% of the sample.

In the prospective study, participants were roughly 18 to 95 years old, resided in about 25 geographic areas of the United States, and were enrolled through a virtual design. In the prospective study, participants were assigned to cohorts based on the clinical history participants reported in a screening survey and a study questionnaire. For ImmuneRACE Cohort 3, a participant was defined as recovered based on two consecutive negative NP/OP PCR tests, clearance by a healthcare professional, or resolution of symptoms. In the prospective study, whole blood, serum and a nasopharyngeal or oropharyngeal swab were collected from each participant by mobile phlebotomists. Over a roughly 2-month period, participants in the prospective study had the option of providing additional blood draws and questionnaires. Prospective study blood samples were shipped either frozen or at room temperature before DNA extraction.

The sequence came from a woman aged 25-40 years who had recovered from COVID-19. This receptor chain uses TRBV12-3 or TRBV12-4 and TRBJ2-7, and the D gene may be TRBD2, 5 bases matching. Sequenced: PBMCs or T cells enriched from blood (not recorded which). The sequenced DNA is TGTGCCAGCAGTTTGTTCGGGAACGAGCAGTACTTC. This encodes CASSLFGNEQYF.